This T cell receptor (beta chain) was recorded in a study of CD8 T cells in ankylosing spondylitis. The germline gives CDR1 LGHNA, CDR2 YSLEER. The CDR3 sequence is 16 residues long. Trimming left V 0 bases short and J 4 bases short, with 15 bases between. Quantitative molecular-barcoded 5'-RACE generated the TCR beta libraries. One entry per CDR3 protein, called by TCRdb with MiXCR from the 5' RACE reads. The profile covers approximately 140,000 distinct CDR3 sequences, with under 45% appearing a single time and around 15% taken by the ten largest. This clonotype was detected many times. Sequenced material: synovial fluid, either unsorted or a sorted T cell fraction (not recorded which). This receptor was identified in a male donor with ankylosing spondylitis. V and J are TRBV4-3 and TRBJ1-1, with TRBD1 as a possible D gene (5 bases). CDR3 residues: CASSQDIPGGSTEAFF. The CDR3 nucleotides are TGCGCCAGCAGCCAAGATATCCCGGGGGGGAGCACTGAAGCTTTCTTT.